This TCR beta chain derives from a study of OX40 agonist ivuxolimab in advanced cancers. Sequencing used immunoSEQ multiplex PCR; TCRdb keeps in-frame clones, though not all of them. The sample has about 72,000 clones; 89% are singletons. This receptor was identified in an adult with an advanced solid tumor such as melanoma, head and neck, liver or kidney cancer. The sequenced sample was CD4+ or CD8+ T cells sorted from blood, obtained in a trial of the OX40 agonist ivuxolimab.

The CDR3 DNA reads as TGTGCCAGCAGCAACCGGGACAGAAGCACAGATACGCAGTATTTT. Translating it yields CASSNRDRSTDTQYF. V is TRBV6-6 and J is TRBJ2-3; 7 nucleotides match TRBD1. There are 15 residues in the CDR3. Germline values: CDR1 MNHNY, CDR2 SVGAGI (reference sequence). V gave up 6 bases and J gave up 0 bases; unmatched junction bases: 6.